The source of this T cell receptor (beta chain) is a study of early T cells in non-severe SARS-CoV-2 infection. Study overall: Sequenced material consisted of bulk RNA (from unsorted whole blood), and chains were unpaired.

Findings of the study overall: VDJdb matching favored anti-spike CD8 responses, missing private and CD4 specificities.

In the library, individual cDNA molecules carried attached unique molecular identifiers. TCRdb independently ran MiXCR on the 5' RACE reads; one entry per CDR3 protein. The sample yields about 80,000 distinct CDR3 sequences, 5% seen once. This clonotype was seen at least ten times. Its antigen is currently unknown. CDR1 and CDR2 from the germline V gene are WNHNN and SYGVQD (reference sequence). The CDR3 runs to 13 residues. V dropped 7 bases and J dropped 6 bases, with 15 bases sitting between them. The sample consisted of whole blood, taken at baseline. The sequence was collected from an adult who was a healthcare worker with PCR-confirmed SARS-CoV-2 infection or an uninfected control (not recorded which). The chain links TRBV10-1 to TRBJ1-1, with D possibly being TRBD1 (5 bases). The CDR3, as DNA: TGCGCCAGCAATAGGGTTTTGGGGGCTGAAGCTTTCTTT. It is translated as CASNRVLGAEAFF.